Listed below are T cell receptor beta chains from one sample, sequenced in a study of blood T cell dynamics during melanoma immunotherapy. Here immunoSEQ multiplex PCR was the method, and the copy in TCRdb shows in-frame clones only, minus some. This sample has 1,500 to 2,000 clones, with about 94% found just once. The source was effector memory CD8+ T cells from blood, collected from a patient treated with checkpoint blockade. These receptors all stem from a human donor with melanoma. Both conserved end residues are part of each CDR3. D genes are given only for firm matches. Clone size is not always given. Where it is, it says once, few, many or a class for expanded clones.

J gene	clone size	V gene	D gene	CDR3 DNA	CDR3 protein
TRBJ2-7	-	TRBV7-9	-	TGTGCCAGCAGATTCGACAGCTCTTGGTACGAGCAGTACTTC	CASRFDSSWYEQYF
TRBJ2-5	-	TRBV7-9	-	TGTGCCAGCAGCTCCCCCCCTGTCGGGGATCAAGAGACCCAGTACTTC	CASSSPPVGDQETQYF
TRBJ2-1	-	TRBV6-5	TRBD2	TGTGCCAGCAGTGTACTGGGACTAGCGGAGAATGAGCAGTTCTTC	CASSVLGLAENEQFF
TRBJ2-2	-	TRBV4-1	-	TGCGCCAGCAGCCCCCTGTGGCCAGACACCGGGGAGCTGTTTTTT	CASSPLWPDTGELFF
TRBJ2-3	-	TRBV9	-	TGTGCCAGCAGCGTAAATAGGTTCACAACTAATAGCACAGATACGCAGTATTTT	CASSVNRFTTNSTDTQYF
TRBJ1-2	once	TRBV4-2	-	TGTGCCAGCAGCCAAGATGAGGACGGGGAGAGCTATGGCTACACCTTC	CASSQDEDGESYGYTF
TRBJ2-1	-	TRBV27	-	TGTGCCAGCAGTTACGGCTACAATGAGCAGTTCTTC	CASSYGYNEQFF
TRBJ2-5	-	TRBV5-6	-	TGTGCCAGCAGCATTGCTCGGGAGACCCAGTACTTC	CASSIARETQYF
TRBJ1-6	-	TRBV10-3	-	TGTGCCATCAGTGATTGGACGCGGGACGGAAATAATTCACCCCTCCACTTT	CAISDWTRDGNNSPLHF
TRBJ2-3	-	TRBV15	-	TGTGCCACCCAGGGTAGTCGCGGGGCAGATACGCAGTATTTT	CATQGSRGADTQYF
TRBJ1-4	-	TRBV7-9	-	TGTGCCAGCAGCCCGGCCGGCCCCGTCAGAAAACTGTTTTTT	CASSPAGPVRKLFF
TRBJ2-7	-	TRBV27	-	TGTGCCAGCAGTTTACTCGGCTTGTTGAGGAACCCCTACGAGCAGTACTTC	CASSLLGLLRNPYEQYF
TRBJ2-7	-	TRBV10-3	-	TGTGCCATCAGGGCTGTGGGGACTCTCTACGAGCAGTACTTC	CAIRAVGTLYEQYF
TRBJ1-4	once	TRBV11-2	-	TGTGCCAGCAGCTTAACCCGTGCAATGAATGAAAAACTGTTTTTT	CASSLTRAMNEKLFF
TRBJ1-6	-	TRBV11-2	-	TGTGCCAGCACCCTCGGGACCGAGAATTCACCCCTCCACTTT	CASTLGTENSPLHF
TRBJ2-7	once	TRBV27	-	TGTGCCAGCACCCCCTCGTACGGCTACGAGCAGTACTTC	CASTPSYGYEQYF
TRBJ2-7	few	TRBV7-2	-	TGTGCCAGCAGCTTAGCGGACATCGACTACGAGCAGTACTTC	CASSLADIDYEQYF
TRBJ2-5	-	TRBV7-8	TRBD2	TGTGCCAGCAGCGCCCATTTCGGGGGAGGGGAGACCCAGTACTTC	CASSAHFGGGETQYF
TRBJ1-2	-	TRBV2	-	TGTGCCGCCCAGGACAGAATAAACTATGGCTACACCTTC	CAAQDRINYGYTF
TRBJ2-7	-	TRBV30	TRBD1	TGTGCCTGCCCGGGACAGGGGATATACGAGCAGTACTTC	CACPGQGIYEQYF
TRBJ2-7	-	TRBV7-6	TRBD1	TGTGCCAGCAGCTTCGAGGACAGGGGGCCCTACGAGCAGTACTTC	CASSFEDRGPYEQYF
TRBJ2-3	-	TRBV27	-	TGTGCCAGCAGCCCGTCTGGGGGCGACTACACAGATACGCAGTATTTT	CASSPSGGDYTDTQYF
TRBJ1-2	-	TRBV29-1	-	TGCAGCGTTGAAGGGCAGGGCCGCTATGGCTACACCTTC	CSVEGQGRYGYTF
TRBJ1-5	few	TRBV30	-	TGTGCCTGGTACTTGGAAGGACAAGGACTTCCAAAAAGCAATCAGCCCCAGCATTTT	CAWYLEGQGLPKSNQPQHF
TRBJ2-7	-	TRBV7-9	-	TGTGCCAGCAGTTTGGCCGGGACGGCGACCTACGAGCAGTACTTC	CASSLAGTATYEQYF
TRBJ2-7	-	TRBV19	-	TGTGCCACGTCGAAAAATTACGAGCAGTACTTC	CATSKNYEQYF
TRBJ2-7	-	TRBV4-3	TRBD2	TGCGCCAGCAGCCAAGAATGGGGCGGGGTAGCGGGAGGTGCGCGTATTCGCGAGCAGTACTTC	CASSQEWGGVAGGARIREQYF
TRBJ2-7	-	TRBV4-3	-	TGCGCCAGCAGCCAAGACAGGTCCCAGAGGTATGAGCAGTACTTC	CASSQDRSQRYEQYF
TRBJ2-5	-	TRBV11-2	-	TGTGCCAGCAGCTTAGGTACAGGGGAGACCCAGTACTTC	CASSLGTGETQYF
TRBJ2-7	-	TRBV11-3	-	TGTGCCAGCAGCCTGAGGTGGGCTAGCGAGACCTACGAGCAGTACTTC	CASSLRWASETYEQYF
TRBJ2-1	-	TRBV4-3	TRBD1	TGCGCCAGCAGCCAGGGGACAGGGGGGAACAATGAGCAGTTCTTC	CASSQGTGGNNEQFF
TRBJ1-1	-	TRBV19	TRBD1	TGTGCCAGTACCCCGGGACAGGGGCCGACTGAAGCTTTCTTT	CASTPGQGPTEAFF
TRBJ1-2	-	TRBV10-3	TRBD1	TGTGCCATCAGTGGGACAGGACGGGACGGAGTCTATGGCTACACCTTC	CAISGTGRDGVYGYTF
TRBJ2-1	-	TRBV6-6	-	TGTGCCAGCAGTTACTCGACGGAGGAGCAGTTCTTC	CASSYSTEEQFF
TRBJ1-1	-	TRBV5-5	-	TGTGCCAGCAGACCTACCGGGACACGGGCATGGAACACTGAAGCTTTCTTT	CASRPTGTRAWNTEAFF
TRBJ2-7	-	TRBV27	-	TGTGCCAGCAGTTCGGGATCAAGTCCCTACGAGCAGTACTTC	CASSSGSSPYEQYF
TRBJ2-3	-	TRBV10-2	TRBD2	TGCGCCAGCGCGGAGCGGGGCACAGACACAGATACGCAGTATTTT	CASAERGTDTDTQYF
TRBJ2-5	once	TRBV6-4	-	TGTGCCAGCCCTGGAACACCGTACCAAGAGACCCAGTACTTC	CASPGTPYQETQYF
TRBJ1-6	-	TRBV6-1	-	TGTGCCAGCAGCCCAGAGGGTTATAATTCACCCCTCCACTTT	CASSPEGYNSPLHF
TRBJ2-2	-	TRBV30	-	TGTGCCTGGAGTTCACCCCAAGGGGAGCTGTTTTTT	CAWSSPQGELFF
TRBJ2-1	-	TRBV27	TRBD2	TGTGCCAGCAGTTTATCGGCCGCAGCGGGGGGGCGGTGGAATGAGCAGTTCTTC	CASSLSAAAGGRWNEQFF
TRBJ1-1	-	TRBV7-9	TRBD1	TGTGCCAGCAGCTCGGACAGGGGCACTGAAGCTTTCTTT	CASSSDRGTEAFF
TRBJ2-1	-	TRBV4-1	-	TGCGCCAGCAGCCAAATAGGGCTTCGGCATGAGCAGTTCTTC	CASSQIGLRHEQFF
TRBJ2-7	-	TRBV28	-	TGTGCCAGCAGGTCCACTCTAGACGGATCCTACGAGCAGTACTTC	CASRSTLDGSYEQYF
TRBJ1-4	-	TRBV7-9	-	TGTGCCAGCAGCTTTGCAGGGAACGAAAAACTGTTTTTT	CASSFAGNEKLFF
TRBJ2-5	once	TRBV14	TRBD2	TGTGCCAGCAGGGGGGGTAGTAGCGGGACCGAGACCCAGTACTTC	CASRGGSSGTETQYF
TRBJ1-6	-	TRBV6-1	-	TGTGCCAGCAGTGAACCGGTGCAGGGGAATTCACCCCTCCACTTT	CASSEPVQGNSPLHF
TRBJ2-5	-	TRBV7-6	TRBD2	TGTGCCAGCAGCGAACTAGCGGAGCAAGAGACCCAGTACTTC	CASSELAEQETQYF
TRBJ1-1	-	TRBV6-6	-	TGTGCCAGCAGCAGTACAGGGAGTACTGAAGCTTTCTTT	CASSSTGSTEAFF
TRBJ2-5	-	TRBV29-1	TRBD2	TGCAGCGTAGGACTAGCGGGATCGGAGACCCAGTACTTC	CSVGLAGSETQYF
TRBJ2-7	-	TRBV29-1	-	TGCAGCGTTGTTTCCTACGAGCAGTACTTC	CSVVSYEQYF
TRBJ2-3	-	TRBV9	-	TGTGCCAGCAGCGTAGAACCCGCGGGGGCAAGCACAGATACGCAGTATTTT	CASSVEPAGASTDTQYF
TRBJ2-5	-	TRBV27	TRBD2	TGTGCCAGCAGTTCCAAAGCGGGAGGGCCGGTAGAGACCCAGTACTTC	CASSSKAGGPVETQYF